This T cell receptor beta chain is from a study of early T cells in non-severe SARS-CoV-2 infection. Individual cDNA molecules carried attached unique molecular identifiers. TCRdb analysed the 5' RACE reads with MiXCR anew, one entry per CDR3 protein. The sample includes about 35,000 distinct CDR3 sequences, 5.5% to 7.5% seen only once; the top ten take around 6.1%. This clonotype came up a few times. Its antigen is as yet unknown. The CDR3 has 14 amino acids. Germline CDR1 SGHRS, CDR2 YFSETQ. The V gene lost 7 bases and the J gene lost 1 base, with 13 bases spanning the gap. The study's findings and limits: In VDJdb matching, anti-spike CD8 responses were favored while private and CD4 specificities went missing.

Sequenced material: whole blood. The TCR originated in an adult who was a healthcare worker with PCR-confirmed SARS-CoV-2 infection or an uninfected control (not recorded which). The V and J genes are TRBV5-1 and TRBJ2-3; D remains unclear. As DNA, the CDR3 is TGCGCCAGCGCGGTAGAGTTCGGCACAGATACGCAGTATTTT. Its protein product is CASAVEFGTDTQYF. Complete variable domain (other parts from reference TRBV5-1 and TRBJ2-3): KAGVTQTPRYLIKTRGQQVTLSCSPISGHRSVSWYQQTPGQGLQFLFEYFSETQRNKGNFPGRFSGRQFSNSRSEMNVSTLELGDSALYLCASAVEFGTDTQYFGPGTRLTVL.